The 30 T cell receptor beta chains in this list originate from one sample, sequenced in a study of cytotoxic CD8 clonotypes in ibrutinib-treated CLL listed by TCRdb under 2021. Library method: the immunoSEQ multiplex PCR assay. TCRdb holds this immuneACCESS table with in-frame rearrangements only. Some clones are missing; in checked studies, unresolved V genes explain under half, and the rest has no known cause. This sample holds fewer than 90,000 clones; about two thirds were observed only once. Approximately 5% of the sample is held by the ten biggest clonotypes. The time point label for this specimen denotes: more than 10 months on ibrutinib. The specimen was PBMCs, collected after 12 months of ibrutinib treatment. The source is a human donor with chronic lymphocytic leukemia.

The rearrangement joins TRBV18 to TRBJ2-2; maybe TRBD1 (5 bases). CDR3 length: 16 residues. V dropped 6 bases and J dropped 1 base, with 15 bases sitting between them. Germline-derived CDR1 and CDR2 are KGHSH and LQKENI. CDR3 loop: CASSPWQGENTGELFF. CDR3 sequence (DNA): TGTGCCAGCTCTCCGTGGCAGGGTGAGAACACCGGGGAGCTGTTTTTT. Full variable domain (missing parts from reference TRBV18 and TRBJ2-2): NAGVMQNPRHLVRRRGQEARLRCSPMKGHSHVYWYRQLPEEGLKFMVYLQKENIIDESGMPKERFSAEFPKEGPSILRIQQVVRGDSAAYFCASSPWQGENTGELFFGEGSRLTVL.

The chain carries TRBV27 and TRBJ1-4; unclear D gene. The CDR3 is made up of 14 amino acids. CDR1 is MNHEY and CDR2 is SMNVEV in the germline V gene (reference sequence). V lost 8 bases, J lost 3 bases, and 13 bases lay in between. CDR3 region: CASRSAGSNEKLFF. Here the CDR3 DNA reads TGTGCCAGCCGCTCCGCTGGGTCTAATGAAAAACTGTTTTTT.

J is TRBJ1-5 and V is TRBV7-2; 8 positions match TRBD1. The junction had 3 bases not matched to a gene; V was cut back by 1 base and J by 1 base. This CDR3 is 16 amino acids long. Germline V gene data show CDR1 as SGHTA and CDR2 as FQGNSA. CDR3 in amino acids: CASSLGAGGSNQPQHF. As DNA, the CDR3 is TGTGCCAGCAGCTTAGGGGCAGGGGGCAGCAATCAGCCCCAGCATTTT.

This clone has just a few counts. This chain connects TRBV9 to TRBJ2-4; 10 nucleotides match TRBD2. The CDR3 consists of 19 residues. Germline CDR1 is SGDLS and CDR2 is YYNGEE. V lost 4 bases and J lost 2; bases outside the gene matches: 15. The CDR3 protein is CASSPGVLAGDMSKNIQYF. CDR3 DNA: TGTGCCAGCAGCCCAGGGGTCCTAGCGGGGGATATGTCCAAAAACATTCAGTACTTC.

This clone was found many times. CDR3: CASKSQINSPLHF. The CDR3 DNA sequence: TGTGCCAGCAAATCACAGATTAATTCACCCCTCCACTTT. V and J are TRBV6-5 and TRBJ1-6; D not certain. Trimming removed 7 bases from V and 6 bases from J, with 10 bases in between. The CDR3 sequence is 13 residues long. Germline V gene lookup returns CDR1 MNHEY and CDR2 SVGAGI.

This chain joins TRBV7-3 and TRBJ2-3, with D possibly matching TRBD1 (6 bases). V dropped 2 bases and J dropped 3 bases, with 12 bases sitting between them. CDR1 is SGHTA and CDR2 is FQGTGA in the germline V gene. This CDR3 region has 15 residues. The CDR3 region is CASSLSSGATDTQYF. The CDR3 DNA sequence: TGTGCCAGCAGCTTATCGTCAGGGGCGACAGATACGCAGTATTTT.

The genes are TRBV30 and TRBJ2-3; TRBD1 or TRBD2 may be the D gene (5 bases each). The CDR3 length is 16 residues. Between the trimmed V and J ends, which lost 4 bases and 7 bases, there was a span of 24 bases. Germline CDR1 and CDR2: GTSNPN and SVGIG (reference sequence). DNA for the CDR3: TGTGCCTGGACTATCGGGTGGGGGAGTCTGGCGAATACGCAGTATTTT. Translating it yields CAWTIGWGSLANTQYF.

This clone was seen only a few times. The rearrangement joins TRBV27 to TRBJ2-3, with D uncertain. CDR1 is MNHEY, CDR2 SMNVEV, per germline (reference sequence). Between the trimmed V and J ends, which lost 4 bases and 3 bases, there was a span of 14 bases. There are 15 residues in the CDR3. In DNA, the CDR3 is TGTGCCAGCAGTTCGGTTGGCAGAACAACAGATACGCAGTATTTT. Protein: CASSSVGRTTDTQYF.

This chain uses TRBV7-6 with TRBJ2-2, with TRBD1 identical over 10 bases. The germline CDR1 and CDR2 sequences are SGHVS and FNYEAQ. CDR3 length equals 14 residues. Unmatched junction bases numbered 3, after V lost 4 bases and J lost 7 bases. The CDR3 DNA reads TGTGCCAGCAGCTCAGACAGGGGGCGCGGGGAGCTGTTTTTT. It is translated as CASSSDRGRGELFF.

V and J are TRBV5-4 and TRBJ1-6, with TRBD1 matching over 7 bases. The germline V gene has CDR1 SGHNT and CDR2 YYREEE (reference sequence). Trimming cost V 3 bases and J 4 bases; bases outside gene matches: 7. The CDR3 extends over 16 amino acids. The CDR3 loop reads CASSYLTGQYNSPLHF. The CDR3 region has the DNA TGTGCCAGCAGCTACTTAACGGGACAGTATAATTCACCCCTCCACTTT.

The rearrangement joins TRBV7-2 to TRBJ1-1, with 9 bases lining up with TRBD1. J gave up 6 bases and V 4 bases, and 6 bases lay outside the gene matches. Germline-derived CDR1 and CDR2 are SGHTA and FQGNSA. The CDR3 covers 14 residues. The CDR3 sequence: CASSYRGRGSEAFF. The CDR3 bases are TGTGCCAGCAGCTACAGGGGGCGCGGGTCTGAAGCTTTCTTT. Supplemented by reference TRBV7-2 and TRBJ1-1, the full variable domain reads GAGVSQSPSNKVTEKGKDVELRCDPISGHTALYWYRQSLGQGLEFLIYFQGNSAPDKSGLPSDRFSAERTGGSVSTLTIQRTQQEDSAVYLCASSYRGRGSEAFFGQGTRLTVV.

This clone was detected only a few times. CDR3 loop: CASSFYSGVGYTF. In nucleotides, the CDR3 is TGTGCCAGCAGTTTCTATTCAGGGGTCGGCTACACCTTC. The genes are TRBV27 and TRBJ1-2, with a tentative D call TRBD1 (6 bases). Germline CDR1 is MNHEY and CDR2 is SMNVEV (reference sequence). The CDR3 sequence is 13 residues long. Trimming cost V 3 bases and J 8 bases, with 13 bases left between them.

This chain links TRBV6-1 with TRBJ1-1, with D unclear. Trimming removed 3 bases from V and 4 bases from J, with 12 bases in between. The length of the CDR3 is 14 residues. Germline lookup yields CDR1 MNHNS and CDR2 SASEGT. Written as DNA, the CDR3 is TGTGCCAGCAGTGAGACACCAATGAGCACTGAAGCTTTCTTT. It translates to CASSETPMSTEAFF.

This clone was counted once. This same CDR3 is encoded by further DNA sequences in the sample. The CDR3 region has the DNA TGTGCCAGCAGACCCGGGACTGATAGCAATCAGCCCCAGCATTTT. The encoded protein is CASRPGTDSNQPQHF. The chain links TRBV28 to TRBJ1-5; tentatively, D is TRBD1 (5 bases). Trimming removed 6 bases at V and 0 bases at J, with 12 bases between. The CDR3 extends over 15 amino acids. CDR1 is MDHEN, CDR2 SYDVKM, per germline.

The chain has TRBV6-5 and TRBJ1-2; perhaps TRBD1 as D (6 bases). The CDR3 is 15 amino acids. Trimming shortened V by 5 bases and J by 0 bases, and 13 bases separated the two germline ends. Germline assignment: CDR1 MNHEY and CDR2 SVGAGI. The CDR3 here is CASSPTGTTNYGYTF. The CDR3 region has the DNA TGTGCCAGCAGTCCTACAGGGACCACTAACTATGGCTACACCTTC.

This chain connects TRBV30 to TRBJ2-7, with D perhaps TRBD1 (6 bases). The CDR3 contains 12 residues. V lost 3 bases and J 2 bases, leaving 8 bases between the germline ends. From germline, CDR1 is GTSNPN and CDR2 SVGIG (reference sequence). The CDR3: CAWRTGPYEQYF. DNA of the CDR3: TGTGCCTGGAGAACAGGGCCCTACGAGCAGTACTTC.

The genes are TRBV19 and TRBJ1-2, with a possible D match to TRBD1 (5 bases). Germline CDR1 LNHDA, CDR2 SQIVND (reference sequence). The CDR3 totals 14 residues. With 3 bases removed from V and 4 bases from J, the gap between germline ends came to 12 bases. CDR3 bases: TGTGCCAGTAGTATTAGACAGAATGTCTATGGCTACACCTTC. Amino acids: CASSIRQNVYGYTF.

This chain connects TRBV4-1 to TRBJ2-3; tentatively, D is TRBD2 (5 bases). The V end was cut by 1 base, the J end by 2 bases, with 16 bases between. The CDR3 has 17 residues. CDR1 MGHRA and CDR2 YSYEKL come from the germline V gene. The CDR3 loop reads CASSQGSGTANTDTQYF. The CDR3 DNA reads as TGCGCCAGCAGCCAAGGTTCGGGAACAGCTAACACAGATACGCAGTATTTT.

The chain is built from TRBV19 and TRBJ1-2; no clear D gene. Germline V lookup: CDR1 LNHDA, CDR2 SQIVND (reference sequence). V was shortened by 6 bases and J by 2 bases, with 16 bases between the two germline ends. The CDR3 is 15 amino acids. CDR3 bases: TGTGCCAGTAGGGAATGGAGTGGCGGCAACTATGGCTACACCTTC. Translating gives CASREWSGGNYGYTF.

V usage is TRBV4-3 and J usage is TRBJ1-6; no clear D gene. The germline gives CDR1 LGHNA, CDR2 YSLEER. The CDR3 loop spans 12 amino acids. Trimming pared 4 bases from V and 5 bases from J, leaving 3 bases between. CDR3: CASSRNNSPLHF. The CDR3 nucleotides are TGCGCCAGCAGCCGAAATAATTCACCCCTCCACTTT.

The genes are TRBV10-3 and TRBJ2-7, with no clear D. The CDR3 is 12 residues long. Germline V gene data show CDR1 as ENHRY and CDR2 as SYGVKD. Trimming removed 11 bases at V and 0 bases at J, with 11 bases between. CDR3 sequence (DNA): TGTGCCGTAGCAAGCCTCTCCTACGAGCAGTACTTC. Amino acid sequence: CAVASLSYEQYF.

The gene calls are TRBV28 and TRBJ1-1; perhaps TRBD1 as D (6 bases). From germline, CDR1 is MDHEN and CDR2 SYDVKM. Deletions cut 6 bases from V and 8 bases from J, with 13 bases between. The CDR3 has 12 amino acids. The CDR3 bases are TGTGCCAGCAGCCTCCGGGGGCTCGAAGCTTTCTTT. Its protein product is CASSLRGLEAFF.

The CDR3 coding sequence is TGCAGCGTGGGGGGGACAGGGGTTAATGAAAAACTGTTTTTT. Its translation: CSVGGTGVNEKLFF. V usage is TRBV29-1 and J usage is TRBJ1-4, with 10 bases matching TRBD1. CDR3 length equals 14 residues. V dropped 6 bases and J dropped 4; count of bases not matched to a gene: 5. Germline CDR1 is SQVTM and CDR2 is ANQGSEA.

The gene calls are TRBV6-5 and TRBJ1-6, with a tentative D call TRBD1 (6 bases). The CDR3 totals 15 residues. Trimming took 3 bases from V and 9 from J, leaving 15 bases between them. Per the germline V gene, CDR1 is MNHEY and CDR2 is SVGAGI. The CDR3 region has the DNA TGTGCCAGCAGTTATGAAGGGGGTAGGAGTTCACCCCTCCACTTT. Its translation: CASSYEGGRSSPLHF.

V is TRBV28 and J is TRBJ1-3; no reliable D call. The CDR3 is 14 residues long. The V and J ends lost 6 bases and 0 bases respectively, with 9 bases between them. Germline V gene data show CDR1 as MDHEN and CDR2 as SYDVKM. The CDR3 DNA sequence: TGTGCCAGCAGCTCGGGGAGCTCTGGAAACACCATATATTTT. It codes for CASSSGSSGNTIYF.

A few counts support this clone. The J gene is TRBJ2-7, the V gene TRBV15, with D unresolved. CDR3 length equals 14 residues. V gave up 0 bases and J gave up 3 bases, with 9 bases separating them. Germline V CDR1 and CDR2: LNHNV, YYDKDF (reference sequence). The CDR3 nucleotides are TGTGCCACCAGCAGAGATCTCCGCGGCTACGAGCAGTACTTC. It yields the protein CATSRDLRGYEQYF. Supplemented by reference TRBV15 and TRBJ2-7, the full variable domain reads DAMVIQNPRYQVTQFGKPVTLSCSQTLNHNVMYWYQQKSSQAPKLLFHYYDKDFNNEADTPDNFQSRRPNTSFCFLDIRSPGLGDTAMYLCATSRDLRGYEQYFGPGTRLTVT.

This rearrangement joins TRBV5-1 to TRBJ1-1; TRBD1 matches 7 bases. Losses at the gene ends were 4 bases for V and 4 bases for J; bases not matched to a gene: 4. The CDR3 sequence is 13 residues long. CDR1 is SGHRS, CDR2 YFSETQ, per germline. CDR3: CASSVGGSTEAFF. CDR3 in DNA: TGCGCCAGCAGCGTAGGGGGCTCCACTGAAGCTTTCTTT.

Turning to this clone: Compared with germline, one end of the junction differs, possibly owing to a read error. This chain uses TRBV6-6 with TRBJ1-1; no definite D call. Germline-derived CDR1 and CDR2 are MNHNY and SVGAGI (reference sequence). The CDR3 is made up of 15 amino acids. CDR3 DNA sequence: TGTGCCATCAGTGAGTCGGAGGAGGCGGGCACTGAAGCTTTCTTT. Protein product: CAISESEEAGTEAFF.

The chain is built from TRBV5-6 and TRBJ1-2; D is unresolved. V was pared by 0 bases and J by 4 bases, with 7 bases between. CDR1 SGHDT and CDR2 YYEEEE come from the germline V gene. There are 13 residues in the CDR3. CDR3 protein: CASSLGETYGYTF. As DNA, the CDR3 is TGTGCCAGCAGCTTGGGGGAAACCTATGGCTACACCTTC. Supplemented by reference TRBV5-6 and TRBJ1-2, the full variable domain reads DAGVTQSPTHLIKTRGQQVTLRCSPKSGHDTVSWYQQALGQGPQFIFQYYEEEERQRGNFPDRFSGHQFPNYSSELNVNALLLGDSALYLCASSLGETYGYTFGSGTRLTVV.

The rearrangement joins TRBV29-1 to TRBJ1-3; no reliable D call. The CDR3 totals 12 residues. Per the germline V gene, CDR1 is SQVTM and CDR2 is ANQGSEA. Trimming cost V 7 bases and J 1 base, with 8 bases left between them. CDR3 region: CSAVKSGNTIYF. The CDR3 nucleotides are TGCAGCGCAGTTAAGTCTGGAAACACCATATATTTT.